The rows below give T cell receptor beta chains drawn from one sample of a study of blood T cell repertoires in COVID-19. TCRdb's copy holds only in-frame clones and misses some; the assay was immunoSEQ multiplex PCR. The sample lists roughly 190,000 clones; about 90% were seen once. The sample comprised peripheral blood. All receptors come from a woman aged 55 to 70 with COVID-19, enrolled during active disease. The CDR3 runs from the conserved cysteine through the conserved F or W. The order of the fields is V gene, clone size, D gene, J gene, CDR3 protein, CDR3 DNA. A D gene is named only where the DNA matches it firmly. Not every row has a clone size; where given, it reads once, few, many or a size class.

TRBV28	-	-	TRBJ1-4	CASTRGLTEKLFF	TGTGCCAGCACAAGGGGATTGACTGAAAAACTGTTTTTT
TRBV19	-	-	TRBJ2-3	CASNGVYTDTQYF	TGTGCCAGTAACGGGGTATACACAGATACGCAGTATTTT
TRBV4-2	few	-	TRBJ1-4	CASSQENRATNEKLFF	TGTGCCAGCAGCCAAGAAAACCGGGCAACTAATGAAAAACTGTTTTTT
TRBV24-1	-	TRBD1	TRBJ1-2	CATSDSDRVGALYGYTF	TGTGCCACCAGTGATTCCGACAGGGTAGGGGCCCTCTATGGCTACACCTTC
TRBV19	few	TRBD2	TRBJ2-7	CASSILLAGDYEQYF	TGTGCCAGTAGTATTTTACTAGCGGGAGACTACGAGCAGTACTTC
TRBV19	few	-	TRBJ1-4	CASSIRGATNEKLFF	TGTGCCAGTAGTATACGGGGTGCAACTAATGAAAAACTGTTTTTT
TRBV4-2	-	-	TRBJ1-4	CASSPRQSEKLFF	TGTGCCAGCAGCCCTAGACAGTCTGAAAAACTGTTTTTT
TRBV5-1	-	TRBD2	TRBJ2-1	CASTQIPLSGSWGEQFF	TGCGCCAGCACCCAAATCCCCTTGAGCGGGAGCTGGGGTGAGCAGTTCTTC
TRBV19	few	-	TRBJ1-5	CASRWTGYNQPQHF	TGTGCCAGTAGATGGACGGGATACAATCAGCCCCAGCATTTT
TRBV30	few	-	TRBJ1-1	CAWRQNTEAFF	TGTGCCTGGAGACAGAACACTGAAGCTTTCTTT
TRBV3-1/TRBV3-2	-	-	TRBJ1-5	CASSQDRGDNQPQHF	TGTGCCAGCAGCCAAGATCGGGGGGATAATCAGCCCCAGCATTTT
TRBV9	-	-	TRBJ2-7	CASSHDWMRYEQYF	TGTGCCAGCAGTCACGACTGGATGAGGTACGAGCAGTACTTC
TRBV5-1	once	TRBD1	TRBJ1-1	CASSYRGTGANTEAFF	TGCGCCAGCAGCTACCGCGGGACAGGGGCGAACACTGAAGCTTTCTTT
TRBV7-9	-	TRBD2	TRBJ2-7	CASSLTSGSYEQYF	TGTGCCAGCAGCTTAACTAGCGGGAGTTACGAGCAGTACTTC
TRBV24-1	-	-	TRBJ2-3	CATSDFQGWSQYF	TGTGCCACCAGTGATTTTCAGGGGTGGTCGCAGTATTTT
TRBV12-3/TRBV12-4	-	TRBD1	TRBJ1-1	CASSPDRVVEAFF	TGTGCCAGCAGTCCCGACAGGGTGGTTGAAGCTTTCTTT
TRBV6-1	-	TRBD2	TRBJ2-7	CASSSGTSYEQYF	TGTGCCAGCAGCAGCGGGACGTCCTACGAGCAGTACTTC
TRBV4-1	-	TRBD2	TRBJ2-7	CASSQFIAGGHEQYF	TGCGCCAGCAGCCAATTCATAGCGGGAGGGCACGAGCAGTACTTC
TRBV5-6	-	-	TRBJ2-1	CASSLFGVPYNEQFF	TGTGCCAGCAGCTTGTTCGGGGTACCCTACAATGAGCAGTTCTTC
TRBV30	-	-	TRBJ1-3	CAWSGGPTASGNTIYF	TGTGCCTGGAGCGGAGGGCCGACAGCCTCTGGAAACACCATATATTTT
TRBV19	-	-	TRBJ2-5	CASSIRRQETQYF	TGTGCCAGTAGTATACGGAGGCAAGAGACCCAGTACTTC
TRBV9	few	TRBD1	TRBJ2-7	CASSIGTGSREQYF	TGTGCCAGCAGCATCGGGACAGGCTCTCGCGAGCAGTACTTC
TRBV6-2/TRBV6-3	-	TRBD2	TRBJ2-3	CASSYSLAGGFPDTQYF	TGTGCCAGCAGTTACTCCCTAGCGGGAGGGTTCCCAGATACGCAGTATTTT
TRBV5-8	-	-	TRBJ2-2	CARKAPTETVPQTGELFF	TGTGCCAGGAAGGCCCCAACGGAGACGGTCCCTCAGACCGGGGAGCTGTTTTTT
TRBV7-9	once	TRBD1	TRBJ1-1	CASSLQTGGNTEAFF	TGTGCCAGCAGCCTACAGACAGGGGGGAACACTGAAGCTTTCTTT
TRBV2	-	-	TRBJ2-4	CASIRFGAVAKNIQYF	TGTGCCAGCATCCGGTTTGGGGCGGTAGCCAAAAACATTCAGTACTTC
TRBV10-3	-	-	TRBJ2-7	CAISESLRGSEQYF	TGTGCCATCAGTGAGTCGTTGCGGGGTAGCGAGCAGTACTTC
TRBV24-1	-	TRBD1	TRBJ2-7	CATSDLGQGDYEQYF	TGTGCCACCAGTGATTTAGGACAGGGGGACTACGAGCAGTACTTC
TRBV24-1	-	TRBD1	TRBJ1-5	CATSDTPPGGLNQPQHF	TGTGCCACCAGTGATACTCCCCCAGGGGGCCTGAATCAGCCCCAGCATTTT
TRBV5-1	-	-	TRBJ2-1	CASSLLSSSYNEQFF	TGCGCCAGCAGCTTACTAAGTAGCTCCTACAATGAGCAGTTCTTC
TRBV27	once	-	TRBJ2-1	CASSLSPWEGGANEQFF	TGTGCCAGCAGTTTATCTCCCTGGGAGGGGGGAGCGAATGAGCAGTTCTTC
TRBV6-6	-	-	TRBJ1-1	CASTPWRNTEAFF	TGTGCCAGCACCCCCTGGAGGAACACTGAAGCTTTCTTT
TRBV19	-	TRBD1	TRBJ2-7	CATRQGYEQYF	TGTGCCACCAGACAGGGTTACGAGCAGTACTTC
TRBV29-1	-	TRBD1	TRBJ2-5	CSVEGQGGETQYF	TGCAGCGTTGAGGGACAGGGAGGGGAGACCCAGTACTTC
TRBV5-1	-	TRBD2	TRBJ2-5	CASSLAGRQETQYF	TGCGCCAGCAGCTTAGCGGGACGCCAAGAGACCCAGTACTTC
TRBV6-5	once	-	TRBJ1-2	CASSPQQGRAYGYTF	TGTGCCAGCAGCCCCCAACAGGGCCGAGCCTATGGCTACACCTTC
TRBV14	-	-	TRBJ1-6	CASSQTGRNSPLHF	TGTGCCAGCAGCCAAACAGGCCGAAATTCACCCCTCCACTTT
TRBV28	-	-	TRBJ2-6	CASSTPGAPGANVLTF	TGTGCCAGCAGCACCCCAGGGGCCCCTGGGGCCAACGTCCTGACTTTC
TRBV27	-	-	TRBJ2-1	CASSARVGTFPSYNEQFF	TGTGCCAGCAGTGCCCGCGTGGGGACTTTTCCATCCTACAATGAGCAGTTCTTC
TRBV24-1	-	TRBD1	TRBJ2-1	CATSDPTGADNEQFF	TGTGCCACCAGTGATCCGACAGGGGCGGACAATGAGCAGTTCTTC
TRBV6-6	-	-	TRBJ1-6	CASVETGRSPLHF	TGTGCCAGCGTAGAGACAGGCAGGTCACCCCTCCACTTT
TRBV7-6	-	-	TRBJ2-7	CASSFGGSSYEQYF	TGTGCCAGCAGCTTCGGGGGAAGCTCCTACGAGCAGTACTTC
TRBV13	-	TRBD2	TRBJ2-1	CASSLPTSGRVVEQFF	TGTGCCAGCAGCCTTCCGACTAGCGGGAGAGTTGTCGAGCAGTTCTTC
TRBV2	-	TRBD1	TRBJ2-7	CASRETAGGEQYF	TGTGCCAGCAGGGAAACAGCAGGGGGCGAGCAGTACTTC